This TCR beta chain was captured in a study of T cell repertoires in cytomegalovirus infection. Across the study: Peptides in the study included HLA-C-restricted and HLA-B-restricted CMV epitopes. Findings of the study overall: Cumulated frequencies of public TCR beta families served to identify carriers of CMV plus the relevant HLA. CMV-specific TCR beta clonotypes restricted by HLA-C dominated the ex vivo response.

This clonotype was detected only a few times. The antigen is not known. TCRdb used MiXCR to reprocess the reads, holding one entry per CDR3 protein. The data show 650,000 to 900,000 distinct CDR3 sequences, almost 30% seen once. The CDR3 is 13 amino acids. Trimming at V came to 5 bases and at J to 3 bases, leaving 4 bases not matched to a gene. In germline, CDR1 is SGHAT, CDR2 FQDESV (reference sequence). Sequenced material: cultured CD8+ T cells from PBMCs, taken from culture after CMV antigen stimulation. This receptor was taken from a human donor in good health (CMV status not recorded). Some clones in this sample may be carry-over from other donors' samples. The J gene is TRBJ2-7, the V gene TRBV11-1; 7 bases are a match to TRBD1. CDR3 bases: TGTGCCAGCAGCAACCGGGACAGCTACGAGCAGTACGTC. Its protein product is CASSNRDSYEQYV.